This T cell receptor beta chain was identified in a study of blood T cell repertoires in COVID-19. For the study at large: PBMCs, B-cell-depleted T cells, or T cells provided the cDNA or gDNA that made up the material.

A single count supports this clone. Germline loops: CDR1 LGHNA, CDR2 YSLEER. The CDR3 extends over 14 amino acids. V trimming: 4 bases; J trimming: 5 bases; junction bases outside the gene matches: 4. Researchers sorted participants into cohorts using their self-reported clinical history. Cohort 3 recovered donors had two negative PCRs, clearance, or symptom resolution. Data came from immunoSEQ multiplex PCR; TCRdb stores just in-frame clones and leaves some out. The sample consists of about 480,000 clones, roughly 90% of them appearing once. Sequenced sample: PBMCs or T cells enriched from blood (not recorded which). This sequence joins TRBV4-3 and TRBJ1-1, with 10 bases identical to TRBD1. The clonotype was recovered from a middle-aged woman who had recovered from COVID-19. The chain's CDR3 is CASSPSDRGTEAFF. The DNA of the CDR3 is TGCGCCAGCAGCCCGTCGGACAGGGGGACTGAAGCTTTCTTT.